The rows below give T cell receptor beta chains drawn from one sample of a study of blood T cell repertoires in COVID-19. Libraries were prepared by immunoSEQ multiplex PCR; TCRdb keeps only in-frame clonotypes and omits some of them. The repertoire has approximately 89,000 clones, 87% of them found once; the top ten carry approximately 5%. The sample consisted of peripheral blood. All receptors come from a man aged 70 or older with acute or convalescent COVID-19. The CDR3 runs from the conserved cysteine through the conserved F or W. Each record gives: V gene, clone size, D gene, J gene, CDR3 protein, CDR3 DNA. The D gene is left open where the match is weak. Only part of the rows carry a size: once, few, many, or a class if the clone is expanded.

>TRBV15|-|-|TRBJ1-2
CATSRWTDRTGGYTF
TGTGCCACCAGCAGATGGACAGACCGTACCGGTGGCTACACCTTC
>TRBV29-1|-|-|TRBJ1-3
CSVEPDSGNTIYF
TGCAGCGTTGAGCCAGACTCTGGAAACACCATATATTTT
>TRBV7-9|few|TRBD1|TRBJ1-1
CASSVRDRDKAFF
TGTGCCAGCAGCGTCCGGGACAGGGATAAAGCTTTCTTT
>TRBV7-9|-|TRBD1|TRBJ2-2
CASSPWDRGRTGELFF
TGTGCCAGCAGCCCATGGGACAGGGGCCGCACCGGGGAGCTGTTTTTT
>TRBV4-2|once|-|TRBJ2-3
CASSQGVAGTDTQYF
TGTGCCAGCAGCCAAGGGGTAGCGGGCACAGATACGCAGTATTTT
>TRBV5-4|-|TRBD1|TRBJ2-3
CASSFSQGQGSDTQYF
TGTGCCAGCAGCTTCTCCCAGGGACAGGGCTCAGATACGCAGTATTTT
>TRBV5-4|-|TRBD1|TRBJ2-2
CASSFPRTGTTGELFF
TGTGCCAGCAGCTTTCCAAGGACAGGGACCACCGGGGAGCTGTTTTTT
>TRBV6-5|-|-|TRBJ1-1
CASIDYDQAFF
TGTGCCAGCATCGACTACGACCAGGCTTTCTTT
>TRBV5-6|-|-|TRBJ1-6
CASSPALGDSPLHF
TGTGCCAGCAGCCCAGCGCTGGGAGATTCACCCCTCCACTTT
>TRBV19|-|TRBD1|TRBJ2-1
CASSRGQSYNEQFF
TGTGCCAGTAGTAGGGGACAGTCTTACAATGAGCAGTTCTTC
>TRBV18|-|TRBD2|TRBJ2-1
CASSPPLVGLAGGPHSNEQFF
TGTGCCAGCTCACCACCGCTGGTGGGACTAGCGGGGGGTCCTCATTCCAATGAGCAGTTCTTC
>TRBV5-6|once|TRBD1|TRBJ2-7
CASSYEMGRGPTYEQYF
TGTGCCAGCAGCTACGAGATGGGAAGGGGGCCAACCTACGAGCAGTACTTC
>TRBV19|-|-|TRBJ1-1
CASSIDREEEAFF
TGTGCCAGTAGTATAGACAGGGAGGAGGAAGCTTTCTTT
>TRBV6-5|-|-|TRBJ1-1
CASSPGWYRNTEAFF
TGTGCCAGCAGTCCAGGGTGGTACAGGAACACTGAAGCTTTCTTT
>TRBV19|-|TRBD1|TRBJ1-2
CASKPRQGVGYTF
TGTGCCAGTAAACCTCGACAGGGAGTAGGCTACACCTTC
>TRBV29-1|-|TRBD2|TRBJ2-2
CSVSPSGGTGELFF
TGCAGCGTTAGTCCTAGCGGGGGCACCGGGGAGCTGTTTTTT
>TRBV19|-|-|TRBJ1-6
CASSHKSTGWNSPLHF
TGTGCCAGTAGCCATAAATCCACAGGGTGGAATTCACCCCTCCACTTT
>TRBV7-8|-|TRBD1|TRBJ2-6
CASSLRQGAAGANVLTF
TGTGCCAGCAGCTTAAGACAGGGAGCGGCTGGGGCCAACGTCCTGACTTTC
>TRBV19|-|TRBD2|TRBJ2-1
CASSILAGGHNEQFF
TGTGCCAGTAGTATTCTAGCGGGGGGGCATAATGAGCAGTTCTTC
>TRBV5-1|-|-|TRBJ2-7
CASSWGVSYEQYF
TGCGCCAGCAGTTGGGGGGTCAGCTACGAGCAGTACTTC
>TRBV3-1/TRBV3-2|-|TRBD1|TRBJ1-5
CASSAGQGAQYRNQPQHF
TGTGCCAGCAGCGCGGGACAGGGGGCCCAATATCGCAATCAGCCCCAGCATTTT
>TRBV6-4|-|-|TRBJ1-1
CASNDSYQAFF
TGTGCCAGCAACGACAGTTACCAAGCTTTCTTT
>TRBV28|-|TRBD1|TRBJ1-1
CASSLYGQGGDTEAFF
TGTGCCAGCAGTTTGTACGGACAGGGTGGAGACACTGAAGCTTTCTTT
>TRBV5-5|once|TRBD1|TRBJ2-3
CASSPGTGVGTDTQYF
TGTGCCAGCAGCCCAGGGACAGGGGTGGGGACAGATACGCAGTATTTT
>TRBV15|few|TRBD1|TRBJ1-6
CATSSRDRGYNSPLHF
TGTGCCACCAGCTCCCGGGACAGGGGATATAATTCACCCCTCCACTTT
>TRBV28|few|-|TRBJ2-7
CASSFPGQPYEQYF
TGTGCCAGCAGTTTCCCAGGGCAACCCTACGAGCAGTACTTC
>TRBV6-5|once|-|TRBJ2-3
CASSYPGTDTQYF
TGTGCCAGCAGTTACCCGGGAACAGATACGCAGTATTTT
>TRBV18|-|TRBD1|TRBJ1-1
CASSRKDRGNTEAFF
TGTGCCAGCTCCCGGAAGGACAGGGGGAACACTGAAGCTTTCTTT
>TRBV18|-|-|TRBJ1-6
CASSPIPTDNSPLHF
TGTGCCAGCTCACCAATTCCTACGGATAATTCACCCCTCCACTTT
>TRBV7-8|-|-|TRBJ1-2
CASRRPGDLYGYTF
TGTGCCAGCAGGCGACCGGGGGATCTCTATGGCTACACCTTC
>TRBV28|once|-|TRBJ1-2
CASERREYGYTF
TGTGCCAGCGAGAGGAGGGAATACGGCTACACCTTC
>TRBV5-1|-|-|TRBJ2-5
CASSAEETQYF
TGCGCCAGCAGCGCGGAGGAGACCCAGTACTTC
>TRBV21-1|-|-|TRBJ1-1
CASSKARGLFTEAFF
TGTGCCAGCAGCAAAGCGCGAGGACTGTTCACTGAAGCTTTCTTT
>TRBV15|-|-|TRBJ1-5
CATSRDLRASNQPQHF
TGTGCCACCAGCAGAGATTTACGCGCGAGCAATCAGCCCCAGCATTTT
>TRBV27|-|TRBD1|TRBJ2-5
CASSYSGTGQTQYF
TGTGCCAGCAGTTACTCCGGGACAGGGCAGACCCAGTACTTC
>TRBV30|-|-|TRBJ1-2
CAWRSGYGYTF
TGTGCCTGGAGGAGCGGCTATGGCTACACCTTC
>TRBV19|-|-|TRBJ1-2
CASSFPWRARGDGYTF
TGTGCCAGTAGTTTCCCGTGGAGGGCGAGGGGTGATGGCTACACCTTC
>TRBV11-3|once|TRBD1|TRBJ2-2
CASSLGGQLTGELFF
TGTGCCAGCAGCTTAGGGGGACAGCTCACCGGGGAGCTGTTTTTT
>TRBV29-1|-|-|TRBJ1-2
CSTRTANYGYTF
TGCAGCACGAGGACAGCTAACTATGGCTACACCTTC
>TRBV11-2|-|TRBD1|TRBJ1-2
CASSRTGDNYGYTF
TGTGCCAGCAGCAGGACAGGGGATAACTATGGCTACACCTTC
>TRBV3-1/TRBV3-2|-|-|TRBJ1-6
CASSQNSGLSPLHF
TGTGCCAGCAGCCAGAATTCAGGGCTTTCACCCCTCCACTTT
>TRBV28|-|-|TRBJ1-6
CASSPFGRGYSPLHF
TGTGCCAGCAGCCCGTTCGGCAGGGGATATTCACCCCTCCACTTT